These 12 T cell receptor beta chains originate from one sample sequenced in a study of blood T cell repertoires in COVID-19. Sequenced by immunoSEQ multiplex PCR; TCRdb stores in-frame clones only, minus some. This table has some 130,000 clones, approximately 70% appearing once. Sequences were obtained from peripheral blood. These receptor sequences come from a woman in her seventies with acute or convalescent COVID-19.

This clone was observed a handful of times. The rearrangement links TRBV4-2 to TRBJ1-6; D perhaps matches TRBD1 (5 bases). There are 16 residues in the CDR3. Trimming removed 0 bases from V and 14 bases from J, with 20 bases in between. Per the germline V gene, CDR1 is LGHNA and CDR2 is YNFKEQ. In DNA, the CDR3 is TGTGCCAGCAGCCAAGATCAGGGTGAGGCCCTAAGGACCCTCCACTTT. This sequence encodes CASSQDQGEALRTLHF.

V gene TRBV5-1 combines with J gene TRBJ2-7; D may be TRBD1 (6 bases). V lost 7 bases, J lost 0 bases, and 11 bases lay in between. Germline CDR1 and CDR2: SGHRS and YFSETQ. The CDR3 is 13 amino acids. The CDR3 region has the DNA TGCGCCAGCGCCCAGACAGGCTCCTACGAGCAGTACTTC. This sequence encodes CASAQTGSYEQYF.

V usage is TRBV28 and J usage is TRBJ1-6, with 7 positions matching TRBD1. J was trimmed by 8 bases and V by 4 bases; bases with no gene match: 8. CDR3 size: 15 residues. Germline values: CDR1 MDHEN, CDR2 SYDVKM. The CDR3 DNA is TGTGCCAGCAGTTCCGACAGGGACGGAGATTCACCCCTCCACTTT. Translated, it gives CASSSDRDGDSPLHF.

The chain uses TRBV9 and TRBJ2-3; 7 bases are a match to TRBD2. Unmatched junction bases numbered 7, after V lost 2 bases and J lost 1 base. This CDR3 has 16 amino acids. Germline V lookup: CDR1 SGDLS, CDR2 YYNGEE. The DNA for the CDR3 is TGTGCCAGCAGCGTCCTCGGACTAGATGGCACAGATACGCAGTATTTT. As protein: CASSVLGLDGTDTQYF.

This clone has more than one count but fewer than ten. V gene TRBV7-2 combines with J gene TRBJ2-1, with D perhaps matching TRBD2 (7 bases). CDR1 is SGHTA and CDR2 is FQGNSA in the germline V gene. The CDR3 is made up of 15 amino acids. V lost 2 bases and J 5 bases, leaving 13 bases between the germline ends. DNA of the CDR3: TGTGCCAGCAGCTTAAAGTCCGGGGGGCACAATGAGCAGTTCTTC. Its protein product is CASSLKSGGHNEQFF.

The J gene is TRBJ1-2, the V gene TRBV2; D is uncertain. Trimming left V 6 bases short and J 5 bases short, with 10 bases between. CDR3 length: 12 amino acids. Germline V CDR1 and CDR2: SNHLY, FYNNEI. CDR3 sequence: CASRAQPYGYTF. In DNA, the CDR3 is TGTGCCAGCAGAGCACAGCCTTATGGCTACACCTTC.

This chain uses TRBV7-8 with TRBJ1-2; 8 nucleotides match TRBD1. The length of the CDR3 is 11 residues. Germline V gene data show CDR1 as SGHVS and CDR2 as FQNEAQ. V shed 4 bases, J shed 8 bases, and the junction held 0 bases outside the gene matches. CDR3 amino acids: CASSSGGGYTF. CDR3 DNA sequence: TGTGCCAGCAGCTCAGGGGGCGGCTACACCTTC.

The chain combines TRBV6-5 with TRBJ1-2, with TRBD1 matching 8 bases. The junction had 4 bases not matched to a gene; V was cut back by 6 bases and J by 4 bases. Per the germline V gene, CDR1 is MNHEY and CDR2 is SVGAGI. The CDR3 has 13 residues. The CDR3 nucleotides are TGTGCCAGCAGCTGGACAGGGAGCTATGGCTACACCTTC. Translating gives CASSWTGSYGYTF.

The V gene is TRBV28, the J gene TRBJ1-2; 12 nucleotides line up with TRBD1. Germline assignment: CDR1 MDHEN and CDR2 SYDVKM. Trimming removed 6 bases from V and 4 bases from J; junction bases left unmatched: 3. CDR3 size: 14 residues. In DNA form, the CDR3 reads TGTGCCAGCAGACCGGGACAGGGGGCCTATGGCTACACCTTC. This gives the protein CASRPGQGAYGYTF.

V is TRBV19 and J is TRBJ1-6, with D possibly being TRBD1 (5 bases). V lost 7 bases, J lost 10 bases, and 17 bases lay in between. Germline V lookup: CDR1 LNHDA, CDR2 SQIVND (reference sequence). The CDR3 spans 14 residues. CDR3 DNA: TGTGCCAGTACCAAGGGACTGTCTCCGTCACCCCTCCACTTT. Its protein product is CASTKGLSPSPLHF. Using reference TRBV19 and TRBJ1-6 for the parts outside the CDR3, the full variable domain is DGGITQSPKYLFRKEGQNVTLSCEQNLNHDAMYWYRQDPGQGLRLIYYSQIVNDFQKGDIAEGYSVSREKKESFPLTVTSAQKNPTAFYLCASTKGLSPSPLHFGNGTRLTVT.

The chain joins TRBV19 to TRBJ2-7, with 10 bases fitting TRBD1. The length of the CDR3 is 15 residues. Trimming at V came to 5 bases and at J to 0 bases, leaving 4 bases not matched to a gene. The germline V gene has CDR1 LNHDA and CDR2 SQIVND (reference sequence). The CDR3 loop reads CASSGTGVLSYEQYF. DNA of the CDR3: TGTGCCAGTAGTGGGACAGGGGTCCTCTCCTACGAGCAGTACTTC.

This chain uses TRBV28 with TRBJ1-4; D remains ambiguous. The CDR3 is 15 amino acids. Germline V gene data show CDR1 as MDHEN and CDR2 as SYDVKM. V was pared by 7 bases and J by 7 bases, with 19 bases between. CDR3 sequence: CASKGDQLMVEKLFF. CDR3 nucleotide sequence: TGTGCCAGCAAAGGTGATCAACTAATGGTTGAAAAACTGTTTTTT.